The rows below give T cell receptor beta chains drawn from one sample of a study of blood T cell repertoires in COVID-19. Measured with immunoSEQ multiplex PCR; TCRdb has only the in-frame clones, and not every one. The sample includes around 280,000 clones, around 90% of them seen just once. Input material: PBMCs or T cells enriched from blood (not recorded which). These receptors came from a woman aged 18 to 35 with acute COVID-19. Each CDR3 is given with its conserved first and last residue. A D gene is named only where the DNA matches it firmly. Some rows have no size entry. The others give once, few or many, or a class for an expanded clone.

clone_size,v_call,cdr3_length,d_call,j_call,cdr3_aa,cdr3_nt
.,TRBV24-1,15,TRBD1,TRBJ2-3,CAASDYPGQGGTQYF,TGTGCCGCCAGTGATTACCCGGGACAGGGAGGTACGCAGTATTTT
.,TRBV11-2,15,.,TRBJ1-6,CASSSPRGHNSPLHF,TGTGCCAGCAGCTCCCCCAGGGGTCATAATTCACCCCTCCACTTT
.,TRBV6-6,14,.,TRBJ1-5,CASSLRGTNQPQHF,TGTGCCAGCAGTTTAAGGGGAACCAATCAGCCCCAGCATTTT
few,TRBV6-6,15,.,TRBJ2-7,CASSSGRGVPYEQYF,TGTGCCAGCAGTTCCGGAAGGGGCGTACCCTACGAGCAGTACTTC
.,TRBV7-2,15,.,TRBJ2-1,CASSLARSSYNEQFF,TGTGCCAGCAGCTTAGCGAGAAGCTCCTACAATGAGCAGTTCTTC
few,TRBV29-1,14,TRBD1,TRBJ2-2,CSVARDRNTGELFF,TGCAGCGTCGCCCGGGACAGGAACACCGGGGAGCTGTTTTTT
.,TRBV5-1,15,TRBD1,TRBJ2-2,CASSFQGADTGELFF,TGCGCCAGCAGCTTTCAGGGGGCGGATACCGGGGAGCTGTTTTTT
.,TRBV28,16,TRBD2,TRBJ2-1,CASSSPTSGRYNEQFF,TGTGCCAGCAGTTCTCCGACTAGCGGGAGATACAATGAGCAGTTCTTC
.,TRBV11-3,14,.,TRBJ2-1,CASSLSGEANEQFF,TGTGCCAGCAGCTTATCCGGGGAAGCCAATGAGCAGTTCTTC
.,TRBV19,17,TRBD2,TRBJ2-1,CASTPAGAGDPYNEQFF,TGTGCCAGTACCCCTGCGGGAGCGGGAGACCCTTACAATGAGCAGTTCTTC
.,TRBV19,15,TRBD1,TRBJ1-1,CASSIGQGGLTEAFF,TGTGCCAGTAGTATAGGACAGGGGGGGCTAACTGAAGCTTTCTTT
.,TRBV12-3/TRBV12-4,13,.,TRBJ2-3,CASSTTGTDTQYF,TGTGCCAGCAGTACCACAGGCACAGATACGCAGTATTTT
.,TRBV19,14,.,TRBJ1-6,CASTGHSENSPLHF,TGTGCCAGTACCGGACATTCGGAGAATTCACCCCTCCACTTT
.,TRBV7-6,15,TRBD1,TRBJ1-2,CASSSRTGRKDGYTF,TGTGCCAGCAGCTCGAGGACAGGGAGGAAGGATGGCTACACCTTC
.,TRBV20-1,10,.,TRBJ2-7,CSAPQGEQYF,TGCAGTGCTCCCCAGGGCGAGCAGTACTTC
once,TRBV3-1/TRBV3-2,18,TRBD2,TRBJ2-7,CASSQDYSGLARTYEQYF,TGTGCCAGCAGCCAAGATTATTCGGGACTAGCGAGAACCTACGAGCAGTACTTC
.,TRBV28,15,TRBD1,TRBJ1-5,CASSAITGGNQPQHF,TGTGCCAGCAGTGCTATAACAGGGGGCAATCAGCCCCAGCATTTT
.,TRBV4-1,20,TRBD1,TRBJ1-4,CASSQDTGVQAGTTNEKLFF,TGCGCCAGCAGCCAAGATACAGGGGTCCAGGCCGGAACAACTAATGAAAAACTGTTTTTT
.,TRBV5-6,15,TRBD2,TRBJ2-7,CASSLAPSGKYEQYF,TGTGCCAGCAGCTTGGCGCCTAGCGGGAAGTACGAGCAGTACTTC
.,TRBV28,14,TRBD2,TRBJ2-2,CASSLGLAGGELFF,TGTGCCAGCAGTTTAGGGCTAGCGGGTGGGGAGCTGTTTTTT
.,TRBV28,17,.,TRBJ2-1,CASRGQGATSGSDEQFF,TGTGCCAGCAGGGGACAGGGGGCTACTAGCGGGAGTGATGAGCAGTTCTTC
few,TRBV14,16,.,TRBJ2-7,CASSPLGDTGVNEQYF,TGTGCCAGCAGCCCTTTGGGGGACACCGGTGTTAACGAGCAGTACTTC
.,TRBV5-4,15,TRBD1,TRBJ1-2,CASSRPDRGSYGYTF,TGTGCCAGCAGCCGACCGGACAGGGGCAGCTATGGCTACACCTTC
.,TRBV2,11,.,TRBJ2-5,CASGRGETQYF,TGTGCCAGTGGGAGGGGGGAGACCCAGTACTTC
.,TRBV5-1,14,TRBD2,TRBJ2-7,CASSLGPAGYEQYF,TGCGCCAGCAGCTTGGGGCCAGCGGGGTACGAGCAGTACTTC
.,TRBV24-1,16,TRBD2,TRBJ2-6,CATMRGEGSGANVLTF,TGTGCCACCATGAGAGGGGAGGGTTCTGGGGCCAACGTCCTGACTTTC
.,TRBV27,16,TRBD2,TRBJ2-1,CASSLLPGGSYNEQFF,TGTGCCAGCAGTTTATTACCGGGAGGCTCCTACAATGAGCAGTTCTTC
once,TRBV7-2,15,TRBD1,TRBJ1-5,CASSLVTGGVQPQHF,TGTGCCAGCAGCTTAGTTACAGGGGGCGTTCAGCCCCAGCATTTT